This is a list of T cell receptor beta chains from one sample in a study of blood T cell repertoires in COVID-19. Sequencing was performed with immunoSEQ multiplex PCR; in TCRdb, only in-frame clones are kept and a portion is missing. The sample contains a few hundred thousand clones, about 80% of which appear only once. The sample consisted of peripheral blood. The receptors here all came from a person in their 70s with COVID-19, enrolled during active disease. Both conserved end residues are part of each CDR3. A D gene is named only where the DNA matches it firmly. Part of the rows lack a size; the others show once, few, many or a class for expanded clones.

-	TRBV11-2	-	TRBJ2-7	CASSPFQVLPYEQYF	TGTGCCAGCAGTCCTTTCCAGGTGCTTCCCTACGAGCAGTACTTC
once	TRBV5-1	-	TRBJ2-5	CASSLRDIRETQYF	TGCGCCAGCAGCTTGAGGGACATCAGGGAGACCCAGTACTTC
-	TRBV11-3	TRBD2	TRBJ2-1	CASSLGGGRVYEQFF	TGTGCCAGCAGCTTAGGGGGCGGGAGGGTCTATGAGCAGTTCTTC
-	TRBV6-5	TRBD1	TRBJ2-5	CASSGQGAAGTQYF	TGTGCCAGCAGCGGACAGGGGGCGGCGGGGACCCAGTACTTC
-	TRBV29-1	TRBD1	TRBJ2-7	CSVASGQGYEQYF	TGCAGCGTTGCTTCGGGACAGGGGTACGAGCAGTACTTC
-	TRBV6-5	-	TRBJ2-1	CASSGDRFYNEQFF	TGTGCCAGCAGCGGAGACAGGTTCTACAATGAGCAGTTCTTC
-	TRBV28	-	TRBJ1-5	CASSFQTRGSDQPQHF	TGTGCCAGCAGTTTCCAGACCCGGGGTTCGGATCAGCCCCAGCATTTT
few	TRBV13	TRBD1	TRBJ2-3	CASSLEGQGVTDTQYF	TGTGCCAGCAGCTTGGAAGGACAGGGAGTCACAGATACGCAGTATTTT
few	TRBV6-5	-	TRBJ2-7	CASSTDRPYEQYF	TGTGCCAGCAGTACCGACAGGCCCTACGAGCAGTACTTC
-	TRBV19	-	TRBJ1-5	CATSPGGGSNQPQHF	TGTGCCACCTCCCCGGGGGGTGGAAGCAATCAGCCCCAGCATTTT
few	TRBV2	-	TRBJ2-2	CASRLSGTGELFF	TGTGCCAGCAGGTTGTCGGGCACCGGGGAGCTGTTTTTT
-	TRBV28	-	TRBJ1-1	CASSFLTEAFF	TGTGCCAGCAGTTTCTTAACTGAAGCTTTCTTT
-	TRBV15	-	TRBJ2-2	CATSSLRAGELFF	TGTGCCACCAGCTCGCTCAGGGCCGGGGAGCTGTTTTTT
-	TRBV5-6	-	TRBJ1-2	CASTSGVRNYGYTF	TGTGCCAGCACCTCGGGGGTCAGGAACTATGGCTACACCTTC
-	TRBV7-6	TRBD1	TRBJ1-5	CASSLARGQGYSQPQHF	TGTGCCAGCAGCTTAGCCAGGGGACAGGGGTATAGTCAGCCCCAGCATTTT
-	TRBV7-2	-	TRBJ1-6	CASSIDNNSPLHF	TGTGCCAGCAGCATAGATAATAATTCACCCCTCCACTTT
-	TRBV7-2	-	TRBJ2-7	CASSPELRTRRYEQYF	TGTGCCAGCAGCCCCGAACTCCGAACCCGTCGATACGAGCAGTACTTC
-	TRBV29-1	TRBD1	TRBJ1-1	CSVVGDRPGTEAFF	TGCAGCGTGGTAGGGGACAGGCCGGGCACTGAAGCTTTCTTT
-	TRBV29-1	TRBD1	TRBJ1-4	CSVLGTESNEKLFF	TGCAGCGTGCTGGGGACAGAGTCTAATGAAAAACTGTTTTTT
-	TRBV11-2	-	TRBJ2-5	CASSLVRKRETQYF	TGTGCCAGCAGCTTAGTCCGAAAGAGGGAGACCCAGTACTTC
-	TRBV7-9	-	TRBJ1-5	CASSMDSNNQPQHF	TGTGCTAGCAGCATGGACAGCAACAATCAGCCCCAGCATTTT
-	TRBV5-4	TRBD1	TRBJ1-1	CASSPGTGGTTEAFF	TGTGCCAGCAGCCCTGGGACAGGGGGTACCACTGAAGCTTTCTTT
-	TRBV14	TRBD2	TRBJ2-1	CASSHLATSGMSNEQFF	TGTGCCAGCAGCCATCTGGCGACTAGCGGGATGAGCAATGAGCAGTTCTTC
-	TRBV7-9	-	TRBJ1-1	CASSLGAQGTWTEAFF	TGTGCCAGCAGCTTAGGGGCGCAGGGGACGTGGACTGAAGCTTTCTTT
-	TRBV2	TRBD1	TRBJ1-4	CASRGRGSWGEKLFF	TGTGCCAGCAGGGGCAGGGGGTCATGGGGAGAAAAACTGTTTTTT
-	TRBV14	-	TRBJ2-3	CASSQDRTVADTQYF	TGTGCCAGCAGCCAAGATCGAACGGTCGCAGATACGCAGTATTTT
-	TRBV5-1	-	TRBJ1-6	CASSLGSGGLLHF	TGCGCCAGCAGCTTGGGGTCCGGAGGGCTCCTCCACTTT
once	TRBV18	-	TRBJ2-7	CASSPPVDRPLGEQYF	TGTGCCAGCTCACCACCGGTAGACAGGCCCCTTGGGGAGCAGTACTTC
-	TRBV9	TRBD2	TRBJ2-3	CASSVVGLAETDTQYF	TGTGCCAGTAGCGTAGTAGGGCTAGCGGAAACAGATACGCAGTATTTT
-	TRBV7-9	-	TRBJ2-3	CASSLSRRTSTDTQYF	TGTGCCAGCAGCTTATCTCGGAGGACTAGCACAGATACGCAGTATTTT
once	TRBV6-2/TRBV6-3	-	TRBJ2-7	CASSYRPSSAEQYF	TGTGCCAGCAGTTATAGGCCTAGCTCAGCCGAGCAGTACTTC
-	TRBV28	-	TRBJ1-1	CASSLPPRRDTEAFF	TGTGCCAGCAGTTTACCCCCCCGGCGGGATACTGAAGCTTTCTTT